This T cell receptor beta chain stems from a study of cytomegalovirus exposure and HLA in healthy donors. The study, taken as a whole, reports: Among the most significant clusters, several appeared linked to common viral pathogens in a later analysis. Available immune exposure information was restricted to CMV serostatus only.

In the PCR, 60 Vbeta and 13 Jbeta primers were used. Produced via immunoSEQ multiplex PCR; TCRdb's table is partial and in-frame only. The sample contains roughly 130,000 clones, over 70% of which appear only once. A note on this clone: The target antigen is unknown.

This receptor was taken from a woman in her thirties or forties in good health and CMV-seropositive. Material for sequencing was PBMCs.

For the CDR3, the DNA is TGCGCCAGCAGCTCACAGGGGGGAGTAATCACTGAAGCTTTCTTT. As protein: CASSSQGGVITEAFF. This chain joins TRBV5-1 and TRBJ1-1; 8 positions agree with TRBD1. This CDR3 region has 15 residues. J gave up 4 bases and V 3 bases, and 8 bases lay outside the gene matches. Looked up from germline, CDR1 is SGHRS and CDR2 is YFSETQ.